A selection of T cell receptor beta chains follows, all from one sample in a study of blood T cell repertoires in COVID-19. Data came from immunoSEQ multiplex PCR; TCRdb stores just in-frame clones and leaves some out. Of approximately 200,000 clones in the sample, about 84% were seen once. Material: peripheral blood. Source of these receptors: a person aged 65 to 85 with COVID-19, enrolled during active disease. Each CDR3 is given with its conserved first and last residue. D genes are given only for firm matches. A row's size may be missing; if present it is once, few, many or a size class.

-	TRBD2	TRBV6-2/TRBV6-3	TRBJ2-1	CASSQGKLAGGNEQFF	TGTGCCAGCAGCCAGGGGAAACTAGCGGGGGGGAATGAGCAGTTCTTC
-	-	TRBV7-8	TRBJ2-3	CASSLSAYADTQYF	TGTGCCAGCAGCTTAAGCGCTTATGCAGATACGCAGTATTTT
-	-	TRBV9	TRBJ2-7	CASSVEGRGLEQYF	TGTGCCAGCAGCGTAGAAGGCAGGGGCCTAGAGCAGTACTTC
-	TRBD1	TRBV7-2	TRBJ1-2	CASRRDRRNYGYTF	TGTGCCAGCAGGCGGGACAGGCGGAACTATGGCTACACCTTC
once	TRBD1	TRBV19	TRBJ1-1	CASSIRGRGDTEAFF	TGTGCCAGTAGTATACGGGGCAGGGGGGACACTGAAGCTTTCTTT
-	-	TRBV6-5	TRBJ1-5	CASGQGGGNQPQHF	TGTGCCAGCGGTCAGGGCGGGGGCAATCAGCCCCAGCATTTT
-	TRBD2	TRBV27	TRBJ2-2	CASSPGLAVNTGELFF	TGTGCCAGCAGTCCGGGACTAGCGGTAAACACCGGGGAGCTGTTTTTT
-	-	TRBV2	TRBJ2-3	CASSPGLNTDTQYF	TGTGCCAGCAGCCCGGGACTTAACACAGATACGCAGTATTTT
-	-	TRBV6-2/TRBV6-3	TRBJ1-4	CASSTLRQATTNEKLFF	TGTGCCAGCAGTACCTTAAGACAGGCGACAACTAATGAAAAACTGTTTTTT
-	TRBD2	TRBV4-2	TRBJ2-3	CASSQLRLAAGSGDTQYF	TGTGCCAGCAGCCAACTCAGACTAGCAGCTGGGTCGGGAGATACGCAGTATTTT
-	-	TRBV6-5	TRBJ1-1	CASISEAFF	TGTGCCAGCATCTCTGAAGCTTTCTTT
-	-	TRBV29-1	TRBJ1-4	CSVGTLGGSGKLFF	TGCAGCGTTGGAACTTTAGGGGGTTCGGGAAAACTGTTTTTT
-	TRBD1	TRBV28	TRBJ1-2	CASSSVKVESRGLNYGYTF	TGTGCCAGCAGTTCCGTCAAGGTGGAAAGCAGGGGGCTTAACTATGGCTACACCTTC
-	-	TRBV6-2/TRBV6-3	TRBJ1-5	CASSYGARNQPQHF	TGTGCCAGCAGTTACGGAGCGCGCAATCAGCCCCAGCATTTT
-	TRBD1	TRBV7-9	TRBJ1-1	CASSVGQGVSEAFF	TGTGCCAGCAGCGTAGGACAGGGAGTTAGTGAAGCTTTCTTT
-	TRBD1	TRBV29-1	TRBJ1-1	CSVRQGGPTEAFF	TGCAGCGTGAGACAGGGAGGACCGACTGAAGCTTTCTTT
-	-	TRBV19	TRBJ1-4	CASSIDSRNEKLFF	TGTGCCAGTAGTATTGACAGCCGTAATGAAAAACTGTTTTTT
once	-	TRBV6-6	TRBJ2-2	CASTREANTGELFF	TGTGCCAGCACCAGGGAAGCGAACACCGGGGAGCTGTTTTTT
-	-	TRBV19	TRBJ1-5	CASNPVPGGAYQPQHF	TGTGCCAGTAACCCCGTCCCGGGAGGGGCTTATCAGCCCCAGCATTTT
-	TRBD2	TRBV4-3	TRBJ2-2	CASSLLAGRDTGELFF	TGCGCCAGCAGCCTACTAGCGGGAAGGGACACCGGGGAGCTGTTTTTT
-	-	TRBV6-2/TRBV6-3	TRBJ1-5	CASSPDRSQPQHF	TGTGCCAGCAGTCCCGACAGGTCACAGCCCCAGCATTTT
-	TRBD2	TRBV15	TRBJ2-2	CATSRFAGEVGELFF	TGTGCCACCAGCAGATTTGCGGGAGAGGTCGGGGAGCTGTTTTTT
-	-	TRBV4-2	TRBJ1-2	CASSHLRDPNYGYTF	TGTGCCAGCAGCCATCTCCGGGATCCAAACTATGGCTACACCTTC
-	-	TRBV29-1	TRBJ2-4	CSVEQGRDIQYF	TGCAGCGTTGAACAGGGTCGGGACATTCAGTACTTC
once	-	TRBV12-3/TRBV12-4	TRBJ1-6	CASSFFSLSPLHF	TGTGCCAGCAGTTTCTTCTCCTTATCACCCCTCCACTTT
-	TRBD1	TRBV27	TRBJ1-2	CASSTGQGYNGYTF	TGTGCCAGCAGTACGGGACAGGGATACAATGGCTACACCTTC
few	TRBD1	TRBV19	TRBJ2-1	CASSIGQGSYNEQFF	TGTGCCAGTAGTATCGGACAGGGGTCCTACAATGAGCAGTTCTTC
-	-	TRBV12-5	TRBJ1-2	CASGLEGYYGYTF	TGTGCTAGTGGTTTGGAGGGGTACTATGGCTACACCTTC
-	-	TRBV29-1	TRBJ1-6	CSVTDSYNSPLHF	TGCAGCGTAACGGACAGCTATAATTCACCCCTCCACTTT
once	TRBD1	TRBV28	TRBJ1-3	CASSLSGAGGFSGNTIYF	TGTGCCAGCAGTTTAAGTGGCGCAGGGGGTTTCTCTGGAAACACCATATATTTT
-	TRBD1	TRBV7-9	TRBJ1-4	CASSTPQGVYEKLFF	TGTGCCAGCAGCACCCCCCAGGGGGTTTATGAAAAACTGTTTTTT
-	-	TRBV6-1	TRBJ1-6	CASSEAAGWVGSPLHF	TGTGCCAGCAGTGAAGCGGCGGGATGGGTGGGTTCACCCCTCCACTTT
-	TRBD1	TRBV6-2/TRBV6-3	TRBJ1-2	CASSYRGLVYGYTF	TGTGCCAGCAGTTACAGGGGGCTCGTCTATGGCTACACCTTC
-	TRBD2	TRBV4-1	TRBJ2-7	CGSGSGKTYEQYF	TGCGGTAGCGGTAGCGGGAAAACCTACGAGCAGTACTTC
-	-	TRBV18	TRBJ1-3	CASSPNRAGAGNTIYF	TGTGCCAGCTCACCCAACCGGGCAGGGGCCGGAAACACCATATATTTT
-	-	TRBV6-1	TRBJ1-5	CASSERQVNQPQHF	TGTGCCAGCAGTGAACGGCAGGTGAATCAGCCCCAGCATTTT
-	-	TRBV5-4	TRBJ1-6	CASSFKGGDNSPLHF	TGTGCCAGCAGCTTCAAGGGAGGAGATAATTCACCCCTCCACTTT
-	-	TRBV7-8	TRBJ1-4	CASSLAWPDSNEKLFF	TGTGCCAGCAGCTTAGCGTGGCCGGACAGCAATGAAAAACTGTTTTTT
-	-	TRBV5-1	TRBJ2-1	CASSLALATRGGDPSHEQFF	TGCGCCAGCAGCTTGGCCCTCGCGACTCGAGGCGGGGACCCCAGTCATGAGCAGTTCTTC
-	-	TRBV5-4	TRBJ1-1	CASSRSFMNTEAFF	TGTGCCAGCAGCCGGAGCTTCATGAACACTGAAGCTTTCTTT
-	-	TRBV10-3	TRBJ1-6	CAISESGGTLSPLHF	TGTGCCATCAGTGAGTCGGGGGGAACCTTGTCACCCCTCCACTTT
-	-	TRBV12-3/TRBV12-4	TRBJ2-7	CASSNPRDYEQYF	TGTGCCAGCAGTAACCCGAGAGACTACGAGCAGTACTTC
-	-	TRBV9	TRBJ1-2	CASSAADSRYGYTF	TGTGCCAGCAGCGCCGCGGACAGTCGCTATGGCTACACCTTC
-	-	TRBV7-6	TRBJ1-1	CASSPLAENTEAFF	TGTGCCAGCAGCCCCCTTGCGGAGAACACTGAAGCTTTCTTT
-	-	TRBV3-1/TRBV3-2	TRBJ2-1	CASSPPTGLQSSYNEQFF	TGTGCCAGCAGCCCCCCGACAGGACTGCAGAGCTCCTACAATGAGCAGTTCTTC
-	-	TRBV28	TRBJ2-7	CASSFGGVTTYEQYF	TGTGCCAGCAGTTTTGGCGGGGTGACTACCTACGAGCAGTACTTC
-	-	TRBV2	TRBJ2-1	CASSEDPSSYNEQFF	TGTGCCAGCAGTGAAGACCCGAGCTCCTACAATGAGCAGTTCTTC
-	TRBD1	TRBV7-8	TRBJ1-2	CASSLGQGAPGYTF	TGTGCCAGCAGCTTAGGGCAGGGGGCTCCCGGCTACACCTTC
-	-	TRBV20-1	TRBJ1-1	CSASGQRNTEAFF	TGCAGTGCTAGTGGACAAAGGAACACTGAAGCTTTCTTT
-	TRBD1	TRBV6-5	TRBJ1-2	CASSSDRGLYGYTF	TGTGCCAGCAGTTCGGACAGGGGGCTCTATGGCTACACCTTC